What follows describes a single T cell receptor (beta chain). Its antigen is unknown. Culture lasted about 10 days before CD4+ T cell isolation. All study participants received two doses of BNT162b2 or mRNA-1273 vaccine. Each culture had half its medium swapped for IL-2 medium on days 3 and 7. This CDR3 is built from 14 residues. From germline, CDR1 is SGDLS and CDR2 YYNGEE. Unmatched junction bases numbered 8, after V lost 5 bases and J lost 10 bases. Here immunoSEQ multiplex PCR was the method, and the copy in TCRdb shows in-frame clones only, minus some. The table records about 66,000 clones, just under 75% of them present only once. The record originates from a study of vaccination effects on CD4 cells after COVID-19. Study details: After the second dose, samples were taken at median day 72.

Findings and limits, study-wide: Convalescent patients in the study were few, and early post-infection timepoints were absent.

This material consisted of CD4+ T cells from PBMCs cultured without peptide, taken after COVID-19 vaccination. J is TRBJ2-1 and V is TRBV9; 11 bases map to TRBD2. This receptor was obtained from a human donor who received a COVID-19 vaccine. CDR3 region: CASRPGLAAGEQFF. Written as DNA, the CDR3 is TGTGCCAGCAGACCGGGACTAGCGGCGGGGGAGCAGTTCTTC.